The rows below give T cell receptor beta chains drawn from one sample of a study of early T cells in non-severe SARS-CoV-2 infection. TCRdb fed the 5' RACE reads into MiXCR, producing one record per CDR3 protein. The table records 98,000 or so distinct CDR3 sequences, approximately 11% of them present only once. Specimen: whole blood. All receptors come from an adult who was a healthcare worker with PCR-confirmed SARS-CoV-2 infection or an uninfected control (not recorded which). CDR3s include the opening cysteine and the closing phenylalanine or tryptophan. D genes are given only for firm matches. The size entry is marked missing in some rows and otherwise reads once, few, many or a size class.

14 TRBJ2-3 TRBV7-2 many - TGTGCCAGCAGCAGGGGGGACCGCACAGATACGCAGTATTTT CASSRGDRTDTQYF
14 TRBJ2-3 TRBV20-1 many - TGCAGTGCTAGTTCAAGTTGGGGCACAGATACGCAGTATTTT CSASSSWGTDTQYF
15 TRBJ2-7 TRBV6-6 - TRBD2 TGTGCCAGCAGACAGACTAGCGGGAGCTCCTACGAGCAGTACTTC CASRQTSGSSYEQYF
15 TRBJ2-7 TRBV7-9 - - TGTGCCAGCAGCTCCACCGGGACGGGATCCTACGAGCAGTACTTC CASSSTGTGSYEQYF
16 TRBJ1-1 TRBV7-8 many TRBD1 TGTGCCAGCAGCCCCAGTAACAGGGGAGAGAACACTGAAGCTTTCTTT CASSPSNRGENTEAFF
13 TRBJ1-4 TRBV12-3/TRBV12-4 few - TGTGCCAGCCTGCCCTCGGATGGGGAAAAACTGTTTTTT CASLPSDGEKLFF
12 TRBJ1-6 TRBV27 - - TGTGCCAGCAGTTTGTATAATTCACCCCTCCACTTT CASSLYNSPLHF
14 TRBJ2-2 TRBV19 many - TGTGCCAGTAGGCGTACTAGAGATACCGGGGAGCTGTTTTTT CASRRTRDTGELFF
12 TRBJ1-1 TRBV7-2 few - TGTGCCAGCAGCTTATCGAACACTGAAGCTTTCTTT CASSLSNTEAFF
14 TRBJ2-2 TRBV7-9 - - TGTGCCAGCAGCTTAATGGCGAACACCGGGGAGCTGTTTTTT CASSLMANTGELFF
13 TRBJ2-5 TRBV27 few TRBD2 TGTGCCAGCAGTCCGAGACTAGCGGAGACCCAGTACTTC CASSPRLAETQYF
15 TRBJ2-5 TRBV6-5 - - TGTGCCAGCCTACCCCCTGGGGGGAGCCAAGAGACCCAGTACTTC CASLPPGGSQETQYF
16 TRBJ2-1 TRBV27 many - TGTGCCAGCAGCCCCACCCCCCGGGACTTCAACAATGAGCAGTTCTTC CASSPTPRDFNNEQFF
15 TRBJ2-1 TRBV27 few - TGTGCCAGCAGTTTAGGGCGGGAACCTTACAATGAGCAGTTCTTC CASSLGREPYNEQFF
15 TRBJ1-2 TRBV24-1 - TRBD1 TGTGCCACCAGTGATGGGGGGACAGGATTTTATGGCTACACCTTC CATSDGGTGFYGYTF
10 TRBJ2-7 TRBV2 medium-sized - TGTGCCAGCAGTGACTACGAGCAGTACTTC CASSDYEQYF
15 TRBJ2-6 TRBV20-1 few - TGCAGTGCTAGAGAGCGGAGCTCTGGGGCCAACGTCCTGACTTTC CSARERSSGANVLTF
16 TRBJ2-7 TRBV7-8 many TRBD2 TGTGCCAGCAGCTTAGTGCGGGAGGGCCCCACGAGGGAGCAGTACTTC CASSLVREGPTREQYF
16 TRBJ1-2 TRBV21-1 few - TGTGCCAGCAGCCTATGGACAGTCCGGAGAGGGAGCGGCTACACCTTC CASSLWTVRRGSGYTF
13 TRBJ2-7 TRBV20-1 few TRBD1 TGCAGTGCTCTTCGGACAGGTACTGCTGAGCAGTACTTC CSALRTGTAEQYF
13 TRBJ2-3 TRBV7-6 - - TGTGCCAGCAGCTTAGTCCCTATCAGCGTTGGGTATTTT CASSLVPISVGYF
13 TRBJ1-1 TRBV4-1 - - TGCGCCAGCAGCCAACGGGACGGCTCTGAAGCTTTCTTT CASSQRDGSEAFF
14 TRBJ2-3 TRBV29-1 few - TGCAGCGTTCGGCAGGACCCAAACACAGATACGCAGTATTTT CSVRQDPNTDTQYF
14 TRBJ2-5 TRBV7-9 - - TGTGCCAGCAGCCCGCCGAGACAGACGGAGACCCAGTACTTC CASSPPRQTETQYF
15 TRBJ2-1 TRBV27 many TRBD2 TGTGCCAGCAGTGCCGGGACTAGCGGGAGGAATGAGCAGTTCTTC CASSAGTSGRNEQFF
13 TRBJ2-5 TRBV20-1 - - TGCAGTGCTCACTCCTCAGGTGGGGAGACCCAGTACTTC CSAHSSGGETQYF
15 TRBJ1-1 TRBV28 - - TGTGCCAGCAGTCCACCGGGACGGAAGAACACTGAAGCTTTCTTT CASSPPGRKNTEAFF
14 TRBJ1-1 TRBV4-1 few - TGCGCCAGCAGCCTTTTCCGCCTGGGGAGTGAAGCTTTCTTT CASSLFRLGSEAFF
12 TRBJ1-6 TRBV20-1 many TRBD1 TGCAGTGCCCAAGGGACAGGACCCCCCCTCCACTTT CSAQGTGPPLHF
12 TRBJ2-1 TRBV5-1 few - TGCGCCAGCAGCTTGTCCGGGGTCGAGCAGTTCTTC CASSLSGVEQFF
13 TRBJ2-4 TRBV5-1 - - TGCGCCAGCAGCTTGGCCGTTCGCGACATTCAGTACTTC CASSLAVRDIQYF
15 TRBJ2-7 TRBV7-2 many - TGTGCCAGCAGCCTACAACGTGGGGTCTCCTACGAGCAGTACTTC CASSLQRGVSYEQYF
14 TRBJ1-4 TRBV2 many - TGTGCCAGCACTCAGACACCCTCTAATGAAAAACTGTTTTTT CASTQTPSNEKLFF
15 TRBJ1-1 TRBV5-1 - TRBD1 TGCGCCAGCAGCTTGGGGACAGGGAAAGGCACTGAAGCTTTCTTT CASSLGTGKGTEAFF
12 TRBJ2-7 TRBV5-6 - TRBD2 TGTGCCAGCAGGGGAGGGACGTACGAGCAGTACTTC CASRGGTYEQYF
16 TRBJ2-2 TRBV27 few TRBD2 TGTGCCAGCAGCCCGAGGACTAGCGGGAGAGCCGGGGAGCTGTTTTTT CASSPRTSGRAGELFF
15 TRBJ1-5 TRBV6-5 - - TGTGCCAGCAGTGAGGGGTTCTATAGCAATCAGCCCCAGCATTTT CASSEGFYSNQPQHF
13 TRBJ1-1 TRBV9 many - TGTGCCAGCAGCGCAACAGGGAACACTGAAGCTTTCTTT CASSATGNTEAFF
15 TRBJ1-6 TRBV20-1 - - TGCAGTGCTAGAACACAGAGCTCCTATAATTCACCCCTCCACTTT CSARTQSSYNSPLHF
12 TRBJ2-5 TRBV10-2 - - TGCGCCAGCAGAAGGGGTCAAGAGACCCAGTACTTC CASRRGQETQYF
13 TRBJ2-7 TRBV20-1 - - TGCAGTGCTAGGGGTGACACTACCTACGAGCAGTACTTC CSARGDTTYEQYF
14 TRBJ2-7 TRBV5-4 - - TGTGCCAGCAGCTTTTACGAGGGATTCAACGAGCAGTACTTC CASSFYEGFNEQYF
14 TRBJ2-2 TRBV9 few - TGTGCCAGCAGCGTAGTACAGAACACCGGGGAGCTGTTTTTT CASSVVQNTGELFF
13 TRBJ2-7 TRBV20-1 - - TGCAGTGCTAGCCGCGGTCTCTCCTACGAGCAGTACTTC CSASRGLSYEQYF
13 TRBJ1-1 TRBV9 many - TGTGCCAGCAGCGTATTGGAGAACACTGAAGCTTTCTTT CASSVLENTEAFF
15 TRBJ2-2 TRBV10-2 many - TGCGCCAGCAGTGATTTACGAAGTGGGACCGGGGAGCTGTTTTTT CASSDLRSGTGELFF
16 TRBJ2-7 TRBV4-2 many TRBD1 TGTGCCAGCAGCCAAGATCAGCAGGGGGCTACGTACGAGCAGTACTTC CASSQDQQGATYEQYF
13 TRBJ1-6 TRBV4-2 - - TGTGCCAGCAGCCAACAGGGGAATTCACCCCTCCACTTT CASSQQGNSPLHF
13 TRBJ2-7 TRBV3-1 - TRBD1 TGTGCCAGCAGCCGGGACAGGGGCTACGAGCAGTACTTC CASSRDRGYEQYF
15 TRBJ2-3 TRBV28 - - TGTGCCAGCAGTTTCAAGGGACACATCACAGATACGCAGTATTTT CASSFKGHITDTQYF
15 TRBJ2-7 TRBV7-2 few - TGTGCCAGCAGCCCCTATGGGGGGGCCCTCTACGAGCAGTACTTC CASSPYGGALYEQYF
17 TRBJ2-2 TRBV27 many TRBD2 TGTGCCAGCAGACGCGGGACTAGCGGATCGAACACCGGGGAGCTGTTTTTT CASRRGTSGSNTGELFF
13 TRBJ1-2 TRBV11-1 - TRBD1 TGTGCCAGCAGCTCCGGGACAGGCGACGGCTACACCTTC CASSSGTGDGYTF
14 TRBJ1-6 TRBV9 few - TGTGCCAGCAGCGTAGAAAGCATCCATTCACCCCTCCACTTT CASSVESIHSPLHF
15 TRBJ1-4 TRBV29-1 - TRBD1 TGCAGCGTTCTTGGGACAGGGAGCACTAATGAAAAACTGTTTTTT CSVLGTGSTNEKLFF
13 TRBJ2-5 TRBV6-5 - - TGTGCCAGCAGTCACCAGGGTGTGGAGACCCAGTACTTC CASSHQGVETQYF
13 TRBJ2-7 TRBV28 once TRBD1 TGTGCCAGCAGCGGACAGGGCCTCTACGAGCAGTACTTC CASSGQGLYEQYF
15 TRBJ2-2 TRBV27 - TRBD1 TGTGCCAGCAGCCACCAACAGGGGGTCAGCGGGGAGCTGTTTTTT CASSHQQGVSGELFF
14 TRBJ1-6 TRBV20-1 many - TGCAGTGCTAGAGATGGGACGGGTAATTCACCCCTCCACTTT CSARDGTGNSPLHF